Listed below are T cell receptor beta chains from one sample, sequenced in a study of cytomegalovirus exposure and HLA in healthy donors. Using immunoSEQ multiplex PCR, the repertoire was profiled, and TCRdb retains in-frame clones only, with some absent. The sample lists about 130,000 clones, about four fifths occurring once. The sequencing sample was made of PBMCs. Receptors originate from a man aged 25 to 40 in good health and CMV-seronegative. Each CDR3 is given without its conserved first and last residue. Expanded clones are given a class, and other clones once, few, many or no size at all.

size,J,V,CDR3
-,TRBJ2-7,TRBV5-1,ASSRTVSYEQY
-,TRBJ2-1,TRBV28,ASSLLAGWDEQF
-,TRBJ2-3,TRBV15,ATSRVVSRTDTQY
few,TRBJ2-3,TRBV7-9,ASSRGQIADTQY
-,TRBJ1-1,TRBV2,ATGLGRTEAF
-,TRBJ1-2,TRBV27,ASSFTGIGYGYT
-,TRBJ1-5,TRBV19,ASSGRENQPQH
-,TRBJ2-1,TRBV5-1,ASSPGPGGSYNEQF
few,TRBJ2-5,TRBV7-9,ASSRLAEQETQY
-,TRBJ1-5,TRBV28,ASSPPPRVRSNQPQH
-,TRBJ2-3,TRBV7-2,ASSLVLAGDRSTDTQY
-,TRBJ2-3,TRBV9,ASSASGRDDTDTQY
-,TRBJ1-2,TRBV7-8,ASSFGGGTNYGYT
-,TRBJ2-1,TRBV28,ASSGLAGGPSYNEQF
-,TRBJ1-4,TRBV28,ASSPVEGEKLF
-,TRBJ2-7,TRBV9,ASSPQGAGEQY
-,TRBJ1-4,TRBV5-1,ASSLRQGGEKLF
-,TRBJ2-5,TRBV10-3,ATRRREGRGETQY